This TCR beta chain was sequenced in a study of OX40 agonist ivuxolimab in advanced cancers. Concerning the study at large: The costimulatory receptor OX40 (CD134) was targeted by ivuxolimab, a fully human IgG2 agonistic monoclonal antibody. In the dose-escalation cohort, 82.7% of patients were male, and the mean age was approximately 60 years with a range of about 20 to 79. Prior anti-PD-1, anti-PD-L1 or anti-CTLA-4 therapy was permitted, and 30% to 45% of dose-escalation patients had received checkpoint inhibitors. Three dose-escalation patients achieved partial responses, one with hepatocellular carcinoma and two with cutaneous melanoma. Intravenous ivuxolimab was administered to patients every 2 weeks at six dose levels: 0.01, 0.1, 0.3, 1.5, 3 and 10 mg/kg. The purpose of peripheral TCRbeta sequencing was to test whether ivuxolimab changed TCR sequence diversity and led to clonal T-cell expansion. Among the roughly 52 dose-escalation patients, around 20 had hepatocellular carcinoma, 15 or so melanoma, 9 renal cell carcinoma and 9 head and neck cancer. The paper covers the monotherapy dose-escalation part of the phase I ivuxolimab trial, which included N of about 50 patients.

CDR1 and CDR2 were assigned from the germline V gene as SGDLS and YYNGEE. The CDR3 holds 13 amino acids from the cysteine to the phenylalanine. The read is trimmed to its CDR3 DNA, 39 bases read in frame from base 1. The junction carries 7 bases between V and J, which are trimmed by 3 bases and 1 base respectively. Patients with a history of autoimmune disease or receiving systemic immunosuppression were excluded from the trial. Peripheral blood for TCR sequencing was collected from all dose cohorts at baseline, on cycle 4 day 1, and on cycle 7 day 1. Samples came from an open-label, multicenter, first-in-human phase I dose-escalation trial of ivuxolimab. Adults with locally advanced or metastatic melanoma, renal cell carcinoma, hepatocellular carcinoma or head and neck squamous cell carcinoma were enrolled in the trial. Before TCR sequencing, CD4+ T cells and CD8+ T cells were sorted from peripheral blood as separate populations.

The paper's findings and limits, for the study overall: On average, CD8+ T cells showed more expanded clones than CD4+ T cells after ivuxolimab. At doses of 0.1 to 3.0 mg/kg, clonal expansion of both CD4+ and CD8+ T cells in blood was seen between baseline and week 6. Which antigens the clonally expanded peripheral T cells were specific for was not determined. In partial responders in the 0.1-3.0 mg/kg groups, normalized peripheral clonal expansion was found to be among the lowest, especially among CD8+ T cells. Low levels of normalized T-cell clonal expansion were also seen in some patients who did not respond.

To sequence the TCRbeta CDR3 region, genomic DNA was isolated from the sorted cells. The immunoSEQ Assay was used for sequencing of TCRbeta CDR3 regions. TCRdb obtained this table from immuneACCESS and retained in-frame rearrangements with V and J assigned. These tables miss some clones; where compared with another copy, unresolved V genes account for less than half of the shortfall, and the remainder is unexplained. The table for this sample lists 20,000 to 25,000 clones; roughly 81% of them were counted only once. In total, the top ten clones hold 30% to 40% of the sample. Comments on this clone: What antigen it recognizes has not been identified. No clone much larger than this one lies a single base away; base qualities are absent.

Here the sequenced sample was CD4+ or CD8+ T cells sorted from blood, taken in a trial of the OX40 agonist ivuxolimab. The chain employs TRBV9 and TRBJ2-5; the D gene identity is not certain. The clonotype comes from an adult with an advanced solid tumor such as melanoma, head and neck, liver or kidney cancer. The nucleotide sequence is TGTGCCAGCAGCGGGCAGAGCCAAGAGACCCAGTACTTC. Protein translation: CASSGQSQETQYF.